This TCR beta chain was documented in a study of vaccination and CD4 T cells after COVID-19. Germline V lookup: CDR1 MNHNS, CDR2 SASEGT. The CDR3 consists of 15 residues. Unmatched junction bases numbered 9, after V lost 5 bases and J lost 8 bases. The Oncomine TCR Beta short-read assay generated sequence data from the DNA of cultured CD4+ T cells. TCRdb re-called the PCR reads through MiXCR, storing one row per CDR3 protein. The table shows about 20,000 distinct CDR3 sequences, with under 70% occurring only once. Sample treatment: approximately 9-day PBMC culture with coronavirus spike peptide pools or control peptides (ViraFEST assay). This clonotype was seen a handful of times. Its antigen is unidentified.

This receptor was obtained from a human donor who had recovered from COVID-19. V and J are TRBV6-1 and TRBJ1-2; 12 bases are shared with TRBD1. Material: CD4+ T cells from blood, cultured in vitro. The CDR3, as DNA: TGTGCCAGCAGTCGGGAGTGGGGACAGGGGGCCGGCTACACCTTC. Amino acids: CASSREWGQGAGYTF.